The 17 T cell receptor beta chains listed next were all sequenced from one sample in a study of tumor-infiltrating lymphocytes in localized non-small cell lung cancer (dated by TCRdb to the early 2020s). Libraries were prepared through the immunoSEQ multiplex PCR assay. In TCRdb, the immuneACCESS table is reduced to in-frame sequences with V and J assigned. These tables do not hold every clone; where another copy was compared, an unresolved V gene accounts for under half, and the others remain unexplained. A total of about 16,000 clones appear in this sample, approximately 70% of them only once. Jointly, the top ten make up 9.4% of the sample. The material sequenced was lung tumor tissue. Every receptor here comes from a human donor with non-small cell lung cancer.

In this sample, this clone turned up a few times. V and J are TRBV5-5 and TRBJ2-2; tentative D call: TRBD1 (6 bases). The V end lost 5 bases, the J end lost 5 bases, and 16 bases lay between the germline ends. CDR3 length: 15 residues. Germline CDR1 SGHKS, CDR2 YYEKEE (reference sequence). The CDR3 loop is CASRQQGLGTGELFF. The CDR3 DNA reads TGTGCCAGCAGACAACAGGGCCTTGGAACCGGGGAGCTGTTTTTT.

The gene calls are TRBV28 and TRBJ1-2; a weak D match, TRBD1 (6 bases). Trimming took off 5 bases at V and 8 bases at J, with 12 bases between the two ends. Germline assignment: CDR1 MDHEN and CDR2 SYDVKM. The CDR3 has 12 residues. The CDR3 sequence is CASSPDRYGYTF. CDR3 coding DNA: TGTGCCAGCAGTCCTGACAGGTACGGCTACACCTTC.

This clone was seen a handful of times. The chain joins TRBV28 to TRBJ2-1; TRBD2 matches at 8 bases. There are 16 residues in the CDR3. The germline CDR1 and CDR2 sequences are MDHEN and SYDVKM. V shed 7 bases, J shed 7 bases, and the junction held 15 bases outside the gene matches. CDR3 DNA: TGTGCCAGCACCCCCCGTGGGCGGGGGGTGGAGAATGAGCAGTTCTTC. Translated: CASTPRGRGVENEQFF.

CDR3 residues: CASSSFTGNPYNSPLHF. CDR3 DNA: TGTGCCAGCAGTTCTTTCACAGGGAACCCCTATAATTCACCCCTCCACTTT. This chain links TRBV11-2 with TRBJ1-6; weak D call: TRBD1 (6 bases). The germline V gene has CDR1 SGHAT and CDR2 FQNNGV. The CDR3 length is 17 residues. The ends were cut back, 6 bases at V and 2 bases at J, with 17 bases in the middle.

The DNA of the CDR3 is TGTGCCAGCAGCCCGGGACAGCGCTGGGGGGTCACCGGGGAGCTGTTTTTT. Encoded protein: CASSPGQRWGVTGELFF. The rearrangement uses TRBV5-6 and TRBJ2-2; the D gene is possibly TRBD1 (7 bases). Germline-derived CDR1 and CDR2 are SGHDT and YYEEEE. V lost 4 bases and J lost 4, with 20 bases in between. The CDR3 is made up of 17 amino acids. The variable domain in full, completed from reference TRBV5-6 and TRBJ2-2, reads DAGVTQSPTHLIKTRGQQVTLRCSPKSGHDTVSWYQQALGQGPQFIFQYYEEEERQRGNFPDRFSGHQFPNYSSELNVNALLLGDSALYLCASSPGQRWGVTGELFFGEGSRLTVL.

This chain joins TRBV4-3 and TRBJ1-2; D is undetermined. Germline V CDR1 and CDR2: LGHNA, YSLEER. CDR3 length: 13 amino acids. V was clipped by 2 bases and J by 8 bases, with 12 bases between them. CDR3 protein: CASSQSPSVGYTF. CDR3 nucleotide sequence: TGCGCCAGCAGCCAATCCCCCAGTGTAGGCTACACCTTC.

The genes are TRBV15 and TRBJ2-7; the match to TRBD2 covers 8 bases. The V gene end was trimmed by 1 base and the J gene end by 0 bases; junction bases not matched to a gene: 5. Germline CDR1 and CDR2: LNHNV and YYDKDF (reference sequence). CDR3 size: 16 residues. CDR3 in DNA: TGTGCCACCAGCAGAGTGGAGCGGGGGACCTCCTACGAGCAGTACTTC. Translated, it gives CATSRVERGTSYEQYF.

The rearrangement joins TRBV15 to TRBJ2-3, with 9 bases fitting TRBD1. The CDR3 is 14 amino acids. Germline values: CDR1 LNHNV, CDR2 YYDKDF (reference sequence). V was clipped by 8 bases and J by 0 bases; unmatched bases: 3. CDR3 protein: CATSGTGSTDTQYF. As DNA, the CDR3 is TGTGCCACCTCCGGGACAGGGAGCACAGATACGCAGTATTTT.

V is TRBV6-7 and J is TRBJ2-5, with 12 bases matching TRBD2. TRBV6-7 is marked as an open reading frame, function uncertain. CDR3 length equals 16 residues. V gave up 5 bases and J gave up 4 bases; unmatched junction bases: 8. The CDR3 loop is CASSPRVGLAGETQYF. CDR3 coding DNA: TGTGCCAGCAGTCCCAGAGTGGGACTAGCGGGAGAGACCCAGTACTTC.

The J gene is TRBJ1-1, the V gene TRBV29-1; 7 nucleotides agree with TRBD1. The V gene's germline CDR1 is SQVTM and CDR2 ANQGSEA. The CDR3 sequence is 12 residues long. Trimming took 5 bases from V and 5 from J; bases not matched to a gene: 5. The CDR3 loop is CSVSGGWTEAFF. For the CDR3, the DNA is TGCAGCGTTTCAGGGGGATGGACTGAAGCTTTCTTT.

The chain has TRBV19 and TRBJ2-1, with D unclear. The germline CDR1 and CDR2 sequences are LNHDA and SQIVND (reference sequence). V lost 5 bases and J lost 0, with 11 bases in between. The CDR3 has 15 amino acids. This CDR3 is CASSFSLGSYNEQFF. Written as DNA, the CDR3 is TGTGCCAGTAGTTTTTCACTGGGCTCCTACAATGAGCAGTTCTTC.

J is TRBJ1-5 and V is TRBV5-5; TRBD1 matches 7 bases. Germline CDR1 and CDR2: SGHKS and YYEKEE (reference sequence). The V and J ends lost 4 bases and 0 bases, in that order; junction bases with no gene match: 4. The CDR3 contains 15 residues. This CDR3 is CASSMTGNSNQPQHF. The CDR3 DNA is TGTGCCAGCAGCATGACAGGGAATAGCAATCAGCCCCAGCATTTT.

The chain recombines TRBV10-1 with TRBJ2-1, with 11 bases aligning to TRBD2. V was pared by 4 bases and J by 2 bases, with 13 bases of the junction left unmatched. The CDR3 has 19 amino acids. Per the germline V gene, CDR1 is WNHNN and CDR2 is SYGVQD (reference sequence). CDR3 nucleotides: TGCGCCAGCAGTGGGACCGGGACTAGCGGACCCTTTGCCTACAATGAGCAGTTCTTC. Translation: CASSGTGTSGPFAYNEQFF.

The CDR3 is CASSSMDTEAFF. The CDR3 nucleotides read TGTGCCAGCAGCTCAATGGACACTGAAGCTTTCTTT. The chain has TRBV11-3 and TRBJ1-1; D is ambiguous. V lost 4 bases and J lost 3, with 6 bases in between. The CDR3 is made up of 12 amino acids. Germline assignment: CDR1 SGHNT and CDR2 YENEEA.

This clone was seen once. The CDR3 DNA follows: TGTGCCAGCAGCGGGGGGACGGACTCCCGGGGAGAGACCCAGTACTTC. This codes for CASSGGTDSRGETQYF. This rearrangement joins TRBV5-4 to TRBJ2-5; D is possibly TRBD2 (6 bases). The CDR3 has 16 amino acids. Germline loops: CDR1 SGHNT, CDR2 YYREEE (reference sequence). The ends were cut back, 4 bases at V and 4 bases at J, with 20 bases in the middle. The full variable domain, with the rest looked up from reference TRBV5-4 and TRBJ2-5, is ETGVTQSPTHLIKTRGQQVTLRCSSQSGHNTVSWYQQALGQGPQFIFQYYREEENGRGNFPPRFSGLQFPNYSSELNVNALELDDSALYLCASSGGTDSRGETQYFGPGTRLLVL.

The chain carries TRBV27 and TRBJ1-1; the D gene is possibly TRBD1 (6 bases). This CDR3 comprises 17 residues. Per germline, CDR1 MNHEY and CDR2 SMNVEV (reference sequence). V lost 6 bases and J 1 base, leaving 21 bases between the germline ends. The CDR3: CASSMTQGLGTNTEAFF. The CDR3 nucleotides are TGTGCCAGCAGCATGACCCAGGGGCTCGGGACGAACACTGAAGCTTTCTTT.

CDR3 DNA: TGTGCCAGTAGTATTTCCAGGGTCGAAAACATTCAGTACTTC. It yields the protein CASSISRVENIQYF. The J gene is TRBJ2-4, the V gene TRBV19, with D possibly TRBD1 on 5 matching bases. V gave up 3 bases and J gave up 5 bases, with 11 bases separating them. Germline values: CDR1 LNHDA, CDR2 SQIVND (reference sequence). This CDR3 is built from 14 residues.